This TCR beta chain emerged from a study of metastatic and nonmetastatic thyroid tumors (dated by TCRdb to between 2020 and 2021). Study-wide context: For patients with malignant and with benign thyroid disease, the researchers compared repertoires between peripheral blood samples and tumor or nodule tissue samples. General findings and caveats noted by the study authors: TCR beta diversity was reported as significantly higher in malignant tumors than in benign nodules, in both blood and tumor samples.

The library came from PCR. This sample was sequenced with an Illumina HiSeq 4000. High-throughput sequencing was used to profile the CDR3 region of the TCR beta-chain in every patient. Concerning the study's data processing: The researchers built a classifier to tell apart papillary thyroid cancer patients with distant metastasis, based on CDR3 differences among clinicopathological groups. The Shannon index was used to measure repertoire diversity, and the Morisita-Horn index was used to measure how similar tumor and blood repertoires were. In-frame beta chains were kept once TCRdb had trimmed the public reads at Q25 with fastp and called clones with MiXCR. Clone size and V and J calls follow TCRdb, not the original study. In this sample the table shows 32,000 or so clones, roughly a sixth of which occur a single time. Jointly, the top ten make up 9.5% to 15% of the sample. As concerns this clone: There is no known antigen for this receptor. No quality values exist for individual bases; no much larger clone is one base distant.

No patient had received any treatment before thyroid surgery. Patient clinical samples collected from about 2012 to 2019 were retrospectively analysed using T-cell receptor beta sequencing. V is clipped by 5 bases and J by 4 bases, and the sequence between their germline boundaries is 11 bases long. The CDR3 runs 14 residues from the cysteine to the phenylalanine. Only the CDR3 region is kept as DNA, spanning 42 bases read in frame from base 1. Sequencing was done on a sample of blood. The TCR was taken from a male donor with papillary thyroid cancer or a benign thyroid nodule (not recorded which). Some clones in this sample may be carry-over from other donors' samples. The chain joins TRBV12-3 or TRBV12-4 to TRBJ2-2, and possibly TRBD1, on 5 matching bases. The encoded CDR3 is CASSPQGSTGELFF. The nucleotide sequence reads as follows: TGTGCCAGCAGTCCCCAGGGTAGCACCGGGGAGCTGTTTTTT.